The clone carrying this T cell receptor beta chain was found many times. Gene-specific TRAV and TRBV primers were used for first-strand cDNA, covering alpha and beta chains. With a V-primer adapter and a constant-region primer, TCRs were amplified for 20 to 25 PCR cycles. From the reads, TCRdb called clonotypes with MiXCR, one entry per CDR3 protein. The data show about 64,000 distinct CDR3 sequences, with 26% seen just once and 5.5% to 8.5% held by the top ten. This specimen comes from a study of low-dose radiotherapy and immunotherapy resistance in tumors. Time point indicated: before trial treatment. This clonotype originated in a male donor with rectosigmoid adenocarcinoma. The specimen was PBMCs, collected before treatment.

As DNA, the CDR3 is TGTGCCAGCAGCTTATTCCGCGGGGAGAACACCGGGGAGCTGTTTTTT. As protein: CASSLFRGENTGELFF. The rearrangement uses TRBV7-2 and TRBJ2-2; D perhaps matches TRBD2 (6 bases). The germline V gene encodes CDR1 SGHTA and CDR2 FQGNSA. V was trimmed by 2 bases and J by 1 base, leaving 11 bases between them. This CDR3 is built from 16 residues.